This TCR beta chain was captured by sequencing in a study of T cell repertoires in cytomegalovirus infection. At the level of the study: As its CMV epitopes, the study selected recently identified HLA-C-restricted and well-studied HLA-B-restricted targets. Public TCR beta signatures marked donors with CMV infection and the matching HLA.

TCRdb re-analysed the reads in MiXCR, keeping a single row per CDR3 protein. The profile shows some 320,000 distinct CDR3 sequences, around 29% of them singletons. In regard to this clonotype: The antigen is unknown.

From germline, CDR1 is SEHNR and CDR2 FQNEAQ (reference sequence). The CDR3 has 14 amino acids. V dropped 0 bases and J dropped 3 bases, with 6 bases sitting between them. The input for sequencing was cultured PBMCs, taken from culture after CMV antigen stimulation. This rearrangement joins TRBV7-9 to TRBJ1-5; D unresolved. The clonotype comes from a human donor in good health (CMV status not recorded). Some clones in this sample may be carry-over from other donors' samples. The CDR3 protein is CASSLANNNQPQHF. CDR3 DNA: TGTGCCAGCAGCTTAGCCAACAACAATCAGCCCCAGCATTTT.